The rows below give T cell receptor beta chains drawn from one sample of a study of T cells after yellow fever vaccination. In TCRdb, the 5' RACE reads were re-called with MiXCR into one record per CDR3 protein. The data hold hundreds of thousands of distinct CDR3 sequences, with about 13% observed a single time. This material consisted of PBMCs, taken on the day of the yellow fever booster vaccination. These receptors were collected from a man aged 25-45 years who received the YFV17D yellow fever vaccine. CDR3s include the opening cysteine and the closing phenylalanine or tryptophan. A D gene is named only where the DNA matches it firmly. The size field is filled for only some rows; it gives once, few, many or a size class.

d_call	clone_size	v_call	cdr3_length	j_call	cdr3_nt	cdr3_aa
.	.	TRBV20-1	14	TRBJ2-5	TGCAGTGCTAGAGACGACAGACCGCAAGAGACCCAGTACTTC	CSARDDRPQETQYF
.	many	TRBV7-2	15	TRBJ1-4	TGTGCCAGCAGCTTAGTTGGGACGCAAAATGAAAAACTGTTTTTT	CASSLVGTQNEKLFF
.	few	TRBV20-1	13	TRBJ2-3	TGCGGAAAACGAAGTTCGGGGACAGATACGCAGTATTTT	CGKRSSGTDTQYF
.	.	TRBV9	15	TRBJ2-2	TGTGCCAGCAGCGCCGTGGTCTCGAACACCGGGGAGCTGTTTTTT	CASSAVVSNTGELFF
.	.	TRBV20-1	12	TRBJ2-7	TGCAGTGCTAACAGGGCCTCTGACGAGCAGTACTTC	CSANRASDEQYF
.	.	TRBV5-1	17	TRBJ2-1	TGCGCCAGCAGCTTGGCCTTTGATCAGTACACCTACAATGAGCAGTTCTTC	CASSLAFDQYTYNEQFF
.	.	TRBV4-2	15	TRBJ2-5	TGTGCCAGCAGCCAAGGAATTCAGGGAAGAGAGACCCAGTACTTC	CASSQGIQGRETQYF
TRBD2	few	TRBV5-6	16	TRBJ2-7	TGTGCCAGCAGCGGGACTAGCGGGAGGATCACCTACGAGCAGTACTTC	CASSGTSGRITYEQYF
TRBD2	few	TRBV6-2/TRBV6-3	16	TRBJ2-5	TGTGCCAGCAGTTACTCACTAGCGGGAGCCGGAGAGACCCAGTACTTC	CASSYSLAGAGETQYF
TRBD2	.	TRBV5-6	17	TRBJ2-2	TGTGCCAGCAGCCCGGGACTAGCGGGAGGATCCACCGGGGAGCTGTTTTTT	CASSPGLAGGSTGELFF
.	.	TRBV28	16	TRBJ1-6	TGTGCCAGCAGTTCAGGGGCCCTACCCGATAATTCACCCCTCCACTTT	CASSSGALPDNSPLHF
.	.	TRBV6-2/TRBV6-3	16	TRBJ2-3	TGTGCCAGCAGATACTCCTGGGCGGGAACCACAGATACGCAGTATTTT	CASRYSWAGTTDTQYF
.	many	TRBV7-9	12	TRBJ1-4	TGTGCCAGCAGCGTCACCGGACGCGAACTGTTTTTT	CASSVTGRELFF
.	.	TRBV4-2	13	TRBJ1-3	TGTGCCAGCAGCCAAGTTCAGGGAAACACCATATATTTT	CASSQVQGNTIYF
TRBD1	few	TRBV5-1	15	TRBJ1-2	TGCGCCAGCAGCATCGGACAGGGGGCGGTCTATGGCTACACCTTC	CASSIGQGAVYGYTF
.	few	TRBV2	17	TRBJ2-3	TGTGCCAGCAGCGCCGACTGGGCGGAGCCCCGCACAGATACGCAGTATTTT	CASSADWAEPRTDTQYF
.	few	TRBV5-1	13	TRBJ2-3	TGCGCCAGCACCTCAGCGGCCACAGATACGCAGTATTTT	CASTSAATDTQYF
.	few	TRBV5-1	13	TRBJ1-1	TGCGCCAGCAGCACCGGGGGTGTCACTGAAGCTTTCTTT	CASSTGGVTEAFF
TRBD2	.	TRBV5-1	14	TRBJ2-7	TGCGCCAGCAGCGATACTAGCGGGAGTGGCGTGCAGTACTTC	CASSDTSGSGVQYF
TRBD1	many	TRBV29-1	13	TRBJ2-5	TGCAGCGTGGGGACAGGGGGCGCTGAGACCCAGTACTTC	CSVGTGGAETQYF
TRBD1	few	TRBV5-6	14	TRBJ2-2	TGTGCCAGCAGCAGCGGACAGGGGGCCGGGGAGCTGTTTTTT	CASSSGQGAGELFF
.	few	TRBV12-3/TRBV12-4	14	TRBJ2-1	TGTGCCAGCAGTTCCAGCTGGGATAGCATTGAGCAGTTCTTC	CASSSSWDSIEQFF
.	.	TRBV27	16	TRBJ2-7	TGTGCCAGCAGTCCAGACAGACAGTTACGGCCCTACGAGCAGTACTTC	CASSPDRQLRPYEQYF
.	few	TRBV2	15	TRBJ1-1	TGTGCCAGCAATCCCCTTGGGGGGTCGAACACTGAAGCTTTCTTT	CASNPLGGSNTEAFF
.	few	TRBV5-1	15	TRBJ2-7	TGCGCCAGCAGCTTGGTGGTAGGAACCTCCTACGAGCAGTACTTC	CASSLVVGTSYEQYF
.	few	TRBV5-1	14	TRBJ2-7	TGCGCCAGCAGCTTGGAGCTTACAGGGTCCGAGCAGTACTTC	CASSLELTGSEQYF
.	once	TRBV7-3	14	TRBJ2-5	TGTGCCAGCAGCCCCGCCGGGACCCAAGAGACCCAGTACTTC	CASSPAGTQETQYF
.	few	TRBV4-3	15	TRBJ2-7	TGCGCCAGCAGCCATATCCAGGGGGAGGGCTACGAGCAGTACTTC	CASSHIQGEGYEQYF
.	few	TRBV7-2	14	TRBJ2-7	TGTGCCAGCAGCCCGCGGATACTAGTCGAAGAGCAGTACTTC	CASSPRILVEEQYF
.	once	TRBV20-1	14	TRBJ1-1	TGCAGTGCCGCCGGATCGGGTGTGGACACTGAAGCTTTCTTT	CSAAGSGVDTEAFF
TRBD2	many	TRBV12-3/TRBV12-4	16	TRBJ2-3	TGTGCCAGCAGCCTAAGAGCGGGAGGTTATTCAGATACGCAGTATTTT	CASSLRAGGYSDTQYF
.	few	TRBV7-9	13	TRBJ2-7	TGTGCCAGCAGCTTAGCACGAGACTACGAGCAGTACTTC	CASSLARDYEQYF
TRBD2	many	TRBV3-1	17	TRBJ2-7	TGTGCCAGCAGCCAGGCAGGACTAGCAGTTTACTCCTACGAGCAGTACTTC	CASSQAGLAVYSYEQYF
TRBD1	few	TRBV5-1	15	TRBJ1-1	TGCGCCAGCAGCCCCAGGACAGGGGTGAACACTGAAGCTTTCTTT	CASSPRTGVNTEAFF
.	.	TRBV18	18	TRBJ2-3	TGTGCCAGCTCATCGGACCGGGACCCGACAAGTTATTCAGATACGCAGTATTTT	CASSSDRDPTSYSDTQYF
.	many	TRBV7-8	14	TRBJ1-6	TGTGCCAGCAGCTTGGATCGTGGGATATCACCCCTCCACTTT	CASSLDRGISPLHF
.	few	TRBV5-1	13	TRBJ2-7	TGCGCCAGCGCGCCGACAGGAACCTACGAGCAGTACTTC	CASAPTGTYEQYF
.	few	TRBV5-4	15	TRBJ1-2	TGTGCCAGCAGTCGTTGGGAGGCAGGAGTCTATGGCTACACCTTC	CASSRWEAGVYGYTF
.	.	TRBV7-8	14	TRBJ2-5	TGTGCCAGCAGCTTAGCAAGCCTACAGGAGACCCAGTACTTC	CASSLASLQETQYF
.	many	TRBV2	11	TRBJ2-7	TGTGCCAGCAGTCCTCTCGGCGAGCAGTACTTC	CASSPLGEQYF
.	few	TRBV7-2	13	TRBJ2-7	TGTGCCAGCAACTTCGCCCCGTACTACGAGCAGTACTTC	CASNFAPYYEQYF
TRBD1	.	TRBV20-1	15	TRBJ1-2	TGCAGTGCTAGAGTAACCACAGGGGGCAGGGATGGCTACACCTTC	CSARVTTGGRDGYTF
.	.	TRBV20-1	14	TRBJ2-6	TGCAGTGCCCTCCCTGTAGGCGGGGCCAACGTCCTGACTTTC	CSALPVGGANVLTF
.	.	TRBV6-2/TRBV6-3	15	TRBJ2-4	TGTGCCAGCACCGAGGTGGGGCGGGCCAAAAACATTCAGTACTTC	CASTEVGRAKNIQYF
.	many	TRBV14	16	TRBJ2-3	TGTGCCAGCAGCCCGTTGTGGGGGGCTGGCACAGATACGCAGTATTTT	CASSPLWGAGTDTQYF
TRBD2	.	TRBV18	14	TRBJ2-3	TGTGCCAGCTCACCGGGGACTAGTTCTGATACGCAGTATTTT	CASSPGTSSDTQYF
TRBD1	.	TRBV12-3/TRBV12-4	13	TRBJ2-7	TGTGCCAGCAGGGGACAGGTAACCTACGAGCAGTACTTC	CASRGQVTYEQYF
TRBD1	few	TRBV2	16	TRBJ2-1	TGTGCCAGCAGTGAGGACAGGCGTTGGGGCTACAATGAGCAGTTCTTC	CASSEDRRWGYNEQFF
.	.	TRBV7-2	14	TRBJ2-3	TGTGCCAGCAGGCTACTAGTTTCCACAGATACGCAGTATTTT	CASRLLVSTDTQYF
.	.	TRBV28	14	TRBJ1-6	TGTGCCAGCAGTTTCCCCTCCTATAATTCACCCCTCCACTTT	CASSFPSYNSPLHF
.	.	TRBV5-1	15	TRBJ2-2	TGCGCCAGCAGCTTGGGACAGCACTACACCGGGGAGCTGTTTTTT	CASSLGQHYTGELFF
TRBD2	many	TRBV7-2	15	TRBJ2-7	TGTGCCAGCAGCTACTACCTGGGGGAGGGCTACGAGCAGTACTTC	CASSYYLGEGYEQYF
.	.	TRBV12-3/TRBV12-4	15	TRBJ2-5	TGTGCCAGCAGTTTTGAGGGACATCTCCAAGAGACCCAGTACTTC	CASSFEGHLQETQYF
TRBD1	few	TRBV7-2	15	TRBJ2-7	TGTGCCAGCAGCACAACGGGACAGGCTACCTACGAGCAGTACTTC	CASSTTGQATYEQYF
.	.	TRBV5-6	14	TRBJ2-5	TGTGCCAGCAGCCTGGGAATGGTCCAAGAGACCCAGTACTTC	CASSLGMVQETQYF
.	few	TRBV6-5	16	TRBJ2-5	TGTGCCAGCAGTTACTCGAATTACAGGGAAGGGGAGACCCAGTACTTC	CASSYSNYREGETQYF
TRBD1	few	TRBV14	17	TRBJ2-5	TGTGCCAGCAGCCACGCCTGGGCCGGGACAGCGAAAGAGACCCAGTACTTC	CASSHAWAGTAKETQYF
.	.	TRBV30	15	TRBJ2-1	TGTGCCTGGAGTCCCCGGACTAGGGGGCCAAATGAGCAGTTCTTC	CAWSPRTRGPNEQFF
.	.	TRBV11-2	14	TRBJ2-7	TGTGCCAGCAGCATCTCGCCGGCGACCTACGAGCAGTACTTC	CASSISPATYEQYF
TRBD2	few	TRBV6-1	15	TRBJ2-7	TGTGCCAGCAGTGAGAGACTAGCGGGATTTTCCGAGCAGTACTTC	CASSERLAGFSEQYF